This T cell receptor beta chain derives from a study of T cells after posttransplantation cyclophosphamide. The CDR3 is 14 residues long. With 4 bases removed from V and 3 bases from J, the gap between germline ends came to 13 bases. The germline V gene encodes CDR1 SNHLY and CDR2 FYNNEI. Clones were read by immunoSEQ multiplex PCR, and TCRdb kept only the in-frame ones, dropping some. The table lists about 52,000 clones, 86% of them singletons. The chain employs TRBV2 and TRBJ2-7; D might be TRBD1 (6 bases). The clonotype comes from a man aged 25 to 40 with a blood cancer, CMV-positive, and with a related stem cell donor. The sequencing sample was made of PBMCs. The CDR3 coding sequence is TGTGCCAGCAGTGGCGTCAGGGGCTTCTACGAGCAGTACTTC. Encoded protein: CASSGVRGFYEQYF. The full variable domain, its missing parts supplied by reference TRBV2 and TRBJ2-7, is EPEVTQTPSHQVTQMGQEVILRCVPISNHLYFYWYRQILGQKVEFLVSFYNNEISEKSEIFDDQFSVERPDGSNFTLKIRSTKLEDSAMYFCASSGVRGFYEQYFGPGTRLTVT.